This paragraph covers one TCR beta chain sequence. These data are taken from a study of blood T cell repertoires in COVID-19. In the study overall: Donors in the United States, Italy and Spain gave samples during acute or convalescent COVID-19. T cells, B-cell-depleted T cells, or PBMCs supplied cDNA or gDNA.

Methods used by the authors: Estimated nucleated cell counts came from reference gene primer amplification. TCRdb's table, derived via immunoSEQ multiplex PCR, lists solely in-frame clones and lacks some. That table furnishes V, J and clone size, whereas the DNA furnished D and trimming. The data show approximately 160,000 clones, with around four fifths seen just once and roughly a tenth held by the top ten. The material sequenced was peripheral blood. This clonotype was obtained from a human donor in a cohort sampled during active COVID-19.

This CDR3 is CASSYQTGELFF. As DNA, the CDR3 is TGTGCCAGCAGCTATCAGACCGGGGAGCTGTTTTTT. The genes are TRBV3-1 (or the pseudogene TRBV3-2) and TRBJ2-2; D is ambiguous. Germline lookup yields CDR1 LGHDT and CDR2 YNNKEL (reference sequence). Trimming removed 5 bases at V and 5 bases at J, with 6 bases between. The CDR3 runs 12 residues.